A selection of T cell receptor beta chains follows, all from one sample in a study of blood T cell repertoires in COVID-19. The repertoire was sequenced with immunoSEQ multiplex PCR; TCRdb's copy has only in-frame clones and lacks some. Of some 260,000 clones listed, 84% are singletons. Specimen: PBMCs or T cells enriched from blood (not recorded which). The receptor source for this set is a man younger than 45 with acute COVID-19. Each CDR3 is given with its conserved first and last residue. Each record gives: D gene, clone size, V gene, J gene, CDR3 length, CDR3 DNA, CDR3 protein. A D gene is named only where the DNA matches it firmly. Some rows mark clone size as missing; the rest say once, few, many or name a class of expanded clone.

>TRBD1|many|TRBV14|TRBJ2-1|14
TGTGCCAGCAGCCCCAACAGGGGTTACAATGAGCAGTTCTTC
CASSPNRGYNEQFF
>-|once|TRBV28|TRBJ1-1|12
TGTGCCAGCACCCCACTACACACTGAAGCTTTCTTT
CASTPLHTEAFF
>-|-|TRBV9|TRBJ2-1|15
TGTGCCAGCAGCCCCGACGAGGTTGAGCGCAATGAGCAGTTCTTC
CASSPDEVERNEQFF
>-|-|TRBV18|TRBJ1-6|16
TGTGCCAGCTCGTCGGGGGGACGGGACTATAATTCACCCCTCCACTTT
CASSSGGRDYNSPLHF
>TRBD1|-|TRBV11-3|TRBJ2-2|16
TGTGCCAGCAGCTTAGCGAGGACAGGGACGCCCGGGGAGCTGTTTTTT
CASSLARTGTPGELFF
>-|few|TRBV6-2/TRBV6-3|TRBJ1-1|14
TGTGCCAGCAGTATGTATTCGGGGGGCAGTGAAGCTTTCTTT
CASSMYSGGSEAFF
>-|-|TRBV5-1|TRBJ2-6|15
TGTGCCAGCAGCGACTCTGCTGCTGGGGCCAACGTCCTGACTTTC
CASSDSAAGANVLTF
>TRBD2|-|TRBV6-4|TRBJ2-2|18
TGTGCCAGCAGTAAGACTAGCGGGGGGACCGCGAACACCGGGGAGCTGTTTTTT
CASSKTSGGTANTGELFF
>-|-|TRBV5-4|TRBJ1-5|14
TGTGCCAGCAGCTCCGACAGGTCAGGGCAGCCCCAGCATTTT
CASSSDRSGQPQHF
>TRBD2|-|TRBV24-1|TRBJ2-3|15
TGTGCCACCAGTGATCCAGCGGGAGCGGCAGATACGCAGTATTTT
CATSDPAGAADTQYF
>TRBD1|-|TRBV6-6|TRBJ1-1|14
TGTGCCAGCAGTCCGGGACAGATGAACACTGAAGCTTTCTTT
CASSPGQMNTEAFF
>TRBD1|-|TRBV10-3|TRBJ1-5|16
TGTGCCATCAGTGGGAGGACAGGGGGCGGCAATCAGCCCCAGCATTTT
CAISGRTGGGNQPQHF
>TRBD1|many|TRBV5-1|TRBJ2-2|14
TGCGCCAGCAGCGGCAGGGGGCGCGTCGGGGAGCTGTTTTTT
CASSGRGRVGELFF
>-|-|TRBV5-1|TRBJ2-3|14
TGCGCCAGCACCCGGGATACTAGCACAGATACGCAGTATTTT
CASTRDTSTDTQYF
>-|-|TRBV29-1|TRBJ1-2|13
TGCAGCGTTGGAGTCGGGTCCAACTATGGCTACACCTTC
CSVGVGSNYGYTF
>-|-|TRBV28|TRBJ2-3|14
TGTGCCAGCAGTTTTGCAGGAGGTGCAGATACGCAGTATTTT
CASSFAGGADTQYF
>TRBD1|-|TRBV6-5|TRBJ1-6|13
TGTGCCAGCATCGGACAGGGGATTTCACCCCTCCACTTT
CASIGQGISPLHF
>-|-|TRBV11-3|TRBJ2-5|15
TGTGCCAGCAGCTTAGGTCCAAGCAGGCAAGAGACCCAGTACTTC
CASSLGPSRQETQYF
>TRBD2|-|TRBV3-1/TRBV3-2|TRBJ2-5|17
TGTGCCAGCAGCCAAGTATTAGCGGGCCTCGGCGGAGAGACCCAGTACTTC
CASSQVLAGLGGETQYF
>TRBD2|once|TRBV19|TRBJ2-1|20
TGTGCCAGTAGTCCCCAACACGGGACTAGCGGGAGGGCCATCTACAATGAGCAGTTCTTC
CASSPQHGTSGRAIYNEQFF
>-|-|TRBV19|TRBJ1-1|13
TGTGCCAGTAGTATATACGGGAACACTGAAGCTTTCTTT
CASSIYGNTEAFF
>-|-|TRBV2|TRBJ1-1|11
TGTGCCAGCCAAGGGGATACTGAAGCTTTCTTT
CASQGDTEAFF
>-|-|TRBV14|TRBJ2-2|15
TGTGCCAGCAGCCAAGTACAGGGTGAAACCGGGGAGCTGTTTTTT
CASSQVQGETGELFF
>TRBD2|-|TRBV4-3|TRBJ2-1|16
TGCGCCAGCAGCCAAGCTCCAGCGGGAGCTGACAATGAGCAGTTCTTC
CASSQAPAGADNEQFF
>-|-|TRBV28|TRBJ1-5|14
TGTGCCAGCAGTTTACCTCAGGGCAATCAGCCCCAGCATTTT
CASSLPQGNQPQHF
>TRBD2|-|TRBV7-2|TRBJ2-5|15
TGTGCCAGCAGCCCTTCAGCGGGAGTCACAGAGACCCAGTACTTC
CASSPSAGVTETQYF
>TRBD1|-|TRBV14|TRBJ2-1|17
TGTGCCAGCAGCCAAGCCCCTACGACAGGGGAAAGAAATGAGCAGTTCTTC
CASSQAPTTGERNEQFF
>TRBD1|-|TRBV18|TRBJ2-1|14
TGTGCCAGCTCCCGGACAGGTCCAGACAATGAGCAGTTCTTC
CASSRTGPDNEQFF
>-|-|TRBV11-2|TRBJ1-3|13
TGTGCCAGCAGCCGCATTACAGGAAACACCATATATTTT
CASSRITGNTIYF
>-|-|TRBV27|TRBJ1-1|13
TGTGCCAGCAGCGTCCAGGAGGACACTGAAGCTTTCTTT
CASSVQEDTEAFF
>-|few|TRBV15|TRBJ2-3|11
TGTGCCACCAGCAGTAGACTCTATTCGTATTTT
CATSSRLYSYF